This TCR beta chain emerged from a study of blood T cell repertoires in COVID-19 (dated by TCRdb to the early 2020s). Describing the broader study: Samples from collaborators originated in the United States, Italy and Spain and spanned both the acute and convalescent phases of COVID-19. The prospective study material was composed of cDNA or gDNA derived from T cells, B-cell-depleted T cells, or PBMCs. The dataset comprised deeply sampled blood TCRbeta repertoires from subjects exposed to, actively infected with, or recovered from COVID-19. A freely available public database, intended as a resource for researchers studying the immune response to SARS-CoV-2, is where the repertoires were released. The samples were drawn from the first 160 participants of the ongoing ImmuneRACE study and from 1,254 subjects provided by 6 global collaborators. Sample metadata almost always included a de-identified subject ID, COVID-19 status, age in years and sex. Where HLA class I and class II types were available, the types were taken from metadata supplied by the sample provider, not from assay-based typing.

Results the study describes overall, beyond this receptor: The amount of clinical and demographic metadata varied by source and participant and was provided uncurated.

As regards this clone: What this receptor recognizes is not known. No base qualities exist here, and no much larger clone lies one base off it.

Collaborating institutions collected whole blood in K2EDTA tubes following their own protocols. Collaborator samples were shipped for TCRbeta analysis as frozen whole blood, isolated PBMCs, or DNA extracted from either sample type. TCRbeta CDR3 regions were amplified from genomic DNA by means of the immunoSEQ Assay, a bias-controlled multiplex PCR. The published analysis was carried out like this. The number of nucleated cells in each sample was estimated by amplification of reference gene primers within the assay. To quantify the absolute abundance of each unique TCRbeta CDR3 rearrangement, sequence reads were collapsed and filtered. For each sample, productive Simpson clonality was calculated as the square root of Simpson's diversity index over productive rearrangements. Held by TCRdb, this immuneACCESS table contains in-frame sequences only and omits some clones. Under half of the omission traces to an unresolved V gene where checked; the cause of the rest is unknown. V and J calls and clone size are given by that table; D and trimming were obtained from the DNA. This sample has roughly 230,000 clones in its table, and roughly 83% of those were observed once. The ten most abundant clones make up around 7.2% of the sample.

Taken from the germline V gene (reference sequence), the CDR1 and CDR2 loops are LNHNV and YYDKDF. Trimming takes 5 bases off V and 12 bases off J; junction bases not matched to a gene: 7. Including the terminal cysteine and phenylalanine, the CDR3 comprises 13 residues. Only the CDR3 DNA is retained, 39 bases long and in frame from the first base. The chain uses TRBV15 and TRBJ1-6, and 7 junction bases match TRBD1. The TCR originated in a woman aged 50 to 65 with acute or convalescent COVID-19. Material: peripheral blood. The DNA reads TGTGCCACCAGCGCCGAACAGGGGATACCCCTCCACTTT. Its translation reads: CATSAEQGIPLHF. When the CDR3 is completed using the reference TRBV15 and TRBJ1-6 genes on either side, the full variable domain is DAMVIQNPRYQVTQFGKPVTLSCSQTLNHNVMYWYQQKSSQAPKLLFHYYDKDFNNEADTPDNFQSRRPNTSFCFLDIRSPGLGDTAMYLCATSAEQGIPLHFGNGTRLTVT.